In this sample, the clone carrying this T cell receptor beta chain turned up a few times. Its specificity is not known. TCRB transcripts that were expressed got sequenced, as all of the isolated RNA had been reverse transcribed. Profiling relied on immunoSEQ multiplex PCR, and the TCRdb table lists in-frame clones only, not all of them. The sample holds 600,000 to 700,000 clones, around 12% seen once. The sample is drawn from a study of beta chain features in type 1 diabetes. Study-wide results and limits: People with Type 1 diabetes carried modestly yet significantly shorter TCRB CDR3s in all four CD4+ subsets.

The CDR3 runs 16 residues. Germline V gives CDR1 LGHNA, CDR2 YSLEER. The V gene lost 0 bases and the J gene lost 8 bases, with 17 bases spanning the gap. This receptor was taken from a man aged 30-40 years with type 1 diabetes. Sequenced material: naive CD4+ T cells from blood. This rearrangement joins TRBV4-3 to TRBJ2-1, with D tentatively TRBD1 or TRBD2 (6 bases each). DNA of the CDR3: TGCGCCAGCAGCCAAGAAACGGGGGCAGGGGCCCATGAGCAGTTCTTC. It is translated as CASSQETGAGAHEQFF.